This is a list of T cell receptor beta chains from one sample in a study of cytomegalovirus exposure and HLA in healthy donors. This table comes from immunoSEQ multiplex PCR, and its TCRdb copy is limited to in-frame clones, with some not included. Of under 90,000 clones in the sample, approximately 80% were seen once. The sample comprised PBMCs. These receptors all come from a man aged 40-49 years in good health and CMV-seronegative. Both conserved end residues are part of each CDR3. Each record gives: CDR3 length, J gene, V gene, CDR3 protein.

CDR3 length: 12
J gene: TRBJ2-5
V gene: TRBV5-4
CDR3 protein: CASRKDRETQYF

CDR3 length: 13
J gene: TRBJ1-1
V gene: TRBV4-1
CDR3 protein: CASSPGMNTEAFF

CDR3 length: 15
J gene: TRBJ1-4
V gene: TRBV6-5
CDR3 protein: CASSRPGTAREKLFF

CDR3 length: 14
J gene: TRBJ1-5
V gene: TRBV27
CDR3 protein: CASSWRGPDQPQHF

CDR3 length: 13
J gene: TRBJ2-2
V gene: TRBV9
CDR3 protein: CASRSQGAGELFF

CDR3 length: 19
J gene: TRBJ2-3
V gene: TRBV29-1
CDR3 protein: CSVDGLLVGQGYSTDTQYF

CDR3 length: 16
J gene: TRBJ1-5
V gene: TRBV7-2
CDR3 protein: CASSLVGQISNQPQHF

CDR3 length: 13
J gene: TRBJ1-1
V gene: TRBV29-1
CDR3 protein: CSVAGTANTEAFF

CDR3 length: 14
J gene: TRBJ1-1
V gene: TRBV5-1
CDR3 protein: CASNEGPGRTEAFF

CDR3 length: 12
J gene: TRBJ1-2
V gene: TRBV7-2
CDR3 protein: CASSLERHGYTF

CDR3 length: 14
J gene: TRBJ2-7
V gene: TRBV6-6
CDR3 protein: CASSTGQAAYEQYF

CDR3 length: 15
J gene: TRBJ1-4
V gene: TRBV6-5
CDR3 protein: CASSYAPGSREKLFF

CDR3 length: 15
J gene: TRBJ2-1
V gene: TRBV5-4
CDR3 protein: CAGSLRTSGYNEQFF

CDR3 length: 17
J gene: TRBJ1-1
V gene: TRBV5-1
CDR3 protein: CASSSYRGLGRNTEAFF

CDR3 length: 12
J gene: TRBJ2-5
V gene: TRBV29-1
CDR3 protein: CSVDRGGETQYF

CDR3 length: 12
J gene: TRBJ1-1
V gene: TRBV6-6
CDR3 protein: CASSVLQTEAFF

CDR3 length: 15
J gene: TRBJ2-1
V gene: TRBV19
CDR3 protein: CASSIDSRGRNEQFF

CDR3 length: 13
J gene: TRBJ2-5
V gene: TRBV7-7
CDR3 protein: CASSPGASETQYF

CDR3 length: 15
J gene: TRBJ1-1
V gene: TRBV6-1
CDR3 protein: CASRGGDNGRVKAFF

CDR3 length: 12
J gene: TRBJ2-7
V gene: TRBV28
CDR3 protein: CASFQGAEEQYF

CDR3 length: 13
J gene: TRBJ1-2
V gene: TRBV28
CDR3 protein: CASSAGQGDGYTF

CDR3 length: 13
J gene: TRBJ1-2
V gene: TRBV7-2
CDR3 protein: CASSQQGRYGYTF

CDR3 length: 19
J gene: TRBJ2-1
V gene: TRBV4-1
CDR3 protein: CASSTRVAGVSSSYNEQFF

CDR3 length: 16
J gene: TRBJ1-1
V gene: TRBV21-1
CDR3 protein: CASSKARTGEKLEAFF

CDR3 length: 18
J gene: TRBJ1-2
V gene: TRBV4-1
CDR3 protein: CASSQAKGRGETNYGYPF

CDR3 length: 13
J gene: TRBJ2-7
V gene: TRBV4-1
CDR3 protein: CASSLTGVHEQYF

CDR3 length: 15
J gene: TRBJ2-5
V gene: TRBV11-3
CDR3 protein: CASSARGNGFETQYF